This T cell receptor (beta chain) originates from a study of blood T cells in healthy people across ages. This clonotype appeared many times. The authors ran a second PCR of 7 to 11 cycles using a sample-barcoded 5' primer and a J-beta primer mix. TCRdb re-analysed the 5' RACE reads in MiXCR, keeping a single row per CDR3 protein. The sample has approximately 490,000 distinct CDR3 sequences, 24% seen once; the top ten hold roughly 9%. The CDR3 consists of 15 residues. Germline V CDR1 and CDR2: MNHEY, SVGEGT. The V segment lost 0 bases and the J segment 4 bases; nucleotides outside the gene matches: 4. This sample also appeared in a second study, on T cells of mothers and their children. As reported in that work: Once extracted, all RNA went into cDNA synthesis at approximately 1.5 ug per 15 ul. Versus unrelated pairs, overlap was slightly higher in related mother-child pairs, without reaching significance.

Sequencing input: blood. The V and J genes are TRBV6-2 or TRBV6-3 and TRBJ2-7, with TRBD2 matching 9 bases. The origin of this receptor is a boy between 5 and 17 years old in good health. The DNA for the CDR3 is TGTGCCAGCAGTTACTCGAGTAGCGGGGGTTACGAGCAGTACTTC. As protein: CASSYSSSGGYEQYF.